One and the same sample provided the 30 T cell receptor beta chains below, sequenced in a study of T-cell reconstitution after alpha-beta-depleted transplantation in children. During its preparation, the TCRbeta library received unique molecular identifiers. TCRdb re-called the PCR reads through MiXCR, storing one row per CDR3 protein. The sample holds some 300,000 distinct CDR3 sequences, under 13% seen once. Sequenced material: PBMCs from the stem cell graft donor, taken from the stem cell graft. The receptor set was obtained from a human donor who donated a stem cell graft to a child with acute lymphoblastic leukemia.

This clonotype was detected only a few times. The chain carries TRBV12-3 or TRBV12-4 and TRBJ2-1; a possible D gene is TRBD1 (5 bases). The CDR3 totals 15 residues. With 4 bases removed from V and 3 bases from J, the gap between germline ends came to 13 bases. CDR3 in amino acids: CASSSPDRDYNEQFF. The CDR3 bases are TGTGCCAGCAGTTCCCCTGACAGAGACTACAATGAGCAGTTCTTC.

V usage is TRBV6-2 or TRBV6-3 and J usage is TRBJ2-2; 8 bases map to TRBD2. Trimming removed 10 bases from V and 4 bases from J; junction bases left unmatched: 11. Germline V gives CDR1 MNHEY, CDR2 SVGEGT. The CDR3 totals 15 residues. The CDR3 here is CAIRKRERVTGELFF. The CDR3 DNA reads TGTGCCATACGAAAGCGGGAGAGGGTCACCGGGGAGCTGTTTTTT.

In nucleotides, the CDR3 is TGCGCCAGCAGCTTGGGCGTACTAGCGAACTACAATGAGCAGTTCTTC. As protein: CASSLGVLANYNEQFF. The V and J genes are TRBV5-1 and TRBJ2-1, with 7 bases aligning to TRBD2. The ends lost 0 bases at V and 3 bases at J; junction bases unmatched: 6. The CDR3 has 16 amino acids. Germline V gene sequence: CDR1 SGHRS, CDR2 YFSETQ.

This clonotype has just a few counts. V is TRBV4-3 and J is TRBJ2-1; D not resolved. CDR1 LGHNA and CDR2 YSLEER come from the germline V gene. Trimming pared 1 base from V and 9 bases from J, leaving 4 bases between. This CDR3 comprises 11 residues. As DNA, the CDR3 is TGCGCCAGCAGCCAAGCTAGTGAGCAGTTCTTC. It codes for CASSQASEQFF.

The J gene is TRBJ1-3, the V gene TRBV18; D perhaps matches TRBD1 (5 bases). The CDR3 has 17 amino acids. CDR1 and CDR2 (germline): KGHSH, LQKENI. V was pared by 4 bases and J by 0 bases, with 16 bases between. CDR3: CASSLTGPPLSGNTIYF. The CDR3 bases are TGTGCCAGCTCACTTACAGGACCGCCACTCTCTGGAAACACCATATATTTT. The whole variable domain, remainder taken from reference TRBV18 and TRBJ1-3, is NAGVMQNPRHLVRRRGQEARLRCSPMKGHSHVYWYRQLPEEGLKFMVYLQKENIIDESGMPKERFSAEFPKEGPSILRIQQVVRGDSAAYFCASSLTGPPLSGNTIYFGEGSWLTVV.

Note on this clonotype: Germline and junction disagree at one end, which may indicate a read error. The rearrangement uses TRBV6-1 and TRBJ2-1; D call uncertain. There are 15 residues in the CDR3. Germline V lookup: CDR1 MNHNS, CDR2 SASEGT. The CDR3 reads CASREGPHSYNEQFF. The CDR3 coding sequence is TGTGCCAGCAGGGAAGGGCCCCATTCCTACAATGAGCAGTTCTTC.

In its sample, this clonotype was seen once. One end of the junction is discordant with germline, which a read error may explain. CDR3 region: CTSSLGLAGESGANVLTF. CDR3 coding DNA: TGTACCAGCAGTTTAGGACTAGCGGGAGAATCTGGGGCCAACGTCCTGACTTTC. The J gene is TRBJ2-6, the V gene TRBV2; TRBD2 aligns across 13 bases. This CDR3 is built from 18 residues. Germline CDR1 and CDR2: SNHLY and FYNNEI.

This clonotype was counted a few times. The V call is TRBV7-2, the J call TRBJ2-2; D unclear. V lost 0 bases to trimming and J lost 2 bases, with 10 bases between them. Germline V gene data show CDR1 as SGHTA and CDR2 as FQGNSA. The CDR3 spans 16 residues. CDR3 DNA sequence: TGTGCCAGCAGCTTAGCGCAGGCCAGAAACACCGGGGAGCTGTTTTTT. Its protein is CASSLAQARNTGELFF.

This clonotype was detected a few times. The chain combines TRBV2 with TRBJ2-3; 8 bases agree with TRBD1. V was clipped by 4 bases and J by 0 bases; unmatched bases: 3. Germline values: CDR1 SNHLY, CDR2 FYNNEI. The CDR3 contains 15 residues. The CDR3: CASSADRGSTDTQYF. Here the CDR3 DNA reads TGTGCCAGCAGTGCCGACAGGGGAAGCACAGATACGCAGTATTTT.

V and J are TRBV7-3 and TRBJ1-2; 8 nucleotides agree with TRBD1. Looked up from germline, CDR1 is SGHTA and CDR2 is FQGTGA. The CDR3 runs to 16 residues. Germline trimming cut 5 bases from V and 6 bases from J; bases unmatched to any gene: 14. The CDR3 sequence is CASSQRPRRGPNGYTF. The CDR3, as DNA: TGTGCCAGCAGCCAACGACCACGCAGGGGGCCTAATGGCTACACCTTC.

The CDR3 region has the DNA TGTGCCAGTAGTATAGTCCCAGCGGGAGGGACCTACAATGAGCAGTTCTTC. Translation gives CASSIVPAGGTYNEQFF. V gene TRBV19 combines with J gene TRBJ2-1; 10 positions agree with TRBD2. Trimming took 1 base from V and 2 from J; bases not matched to a gene: 5. The CDR3 sequence is 17 residues long. Germline loops: CDR1 LNHDA, CDR2 SQIVND (reference sequence).

This clonotype has a count of ten or more. V is TRBV20-1 and J is TRBJ2-7; 11 bases agree with TRBD2. The ends lost 0 bases at V and 6 bases at J; junction bases unmatched: 10. The germline V gene encodes CDR1 DFQATT and CDR2 SNEGSKA (reference sequence). There are 16 residues in the CDR3. The CDR3, as DNA: TGCAGTGCTAGAGATCGGAATAGCGGGAGGGCCGTCGAGCAGTACTTC. Protein: CSARDRNSGRAVEQYF.

The chain is built from TRBV12-3 or TRBV12-4 and TRBJ2-4; TRBD1 matches 7 bases. V trimming: 5 bases; J trimming: 3 bases; junction bases outside the gene matches: 1. The CDR3 spans 13 residues. CDR3 region: CASSRDSKNIQYF. The CDR3 bases are TGTGCCAGCAGTCGGGACAGCAAAAACATTCAGTACTTC.

This rearrangement joins TRBV10-3 to TRBJ2-7, with TRBD2 matching over 10 bases. The trim removed 7 bases at V and 5 bases at J, leaving 8 bases unmatched. Germline V CDR1 and CDR2: ENHRY, SYGVKD. The CDR3 sequence is 14 residues long. The CDR3 loop is CAITPSGSSNEQYF. In nucleotides, the CDR3 is TGTGCCATCACTCCTAGCGGGAGTTCCAACGAGCAGTACTTC.

This clonotype showed up just a few times. This rearrangement joins TRBV12-3 or TRBV12-4 to TRBJ2-2, with a weak D call TRBD1 (6 bases). V lost 5 bases and J 4 bases, leaving 14 bases between the germline ends. CDR3 length: 15 amino acids. The CDR3 here is CASSSTGLATGELFF. In DNA form, the CDR3 reads TGTGCCAGCAGTAGTACAGGGTTGGCCACCGGGGAGCTGTTTTTT.

This clonotype was seen only a few times. The chain has TRBV20-1 and TRBJ1-6; weak D call: TRBD1 (5 bases). CDR3 length: 13 amino acids. V gave up 5 bases and J gave up 5 bases, with 10 bases separating them. Germline V gene sequence: CDR1 DFQATT, CDR2 SNEGSKA (reference sequence). CDR3 sequence reads: CSAGGGNNSPLHF. The CDR3 DNA reads as TGCAGTGCTGGGGGTGGGAATAATTCACCCCTCCACTTT.

The chain joins TRBV9 to TRBJ1-1; 8 positions match TRBD1. Germline trimming cut 3 bases from V and 5 bases from J; bases unmatched to any gene: 6. The germline V gene encodes CDR1 SGDLS and CDR2 YYNGEE. The CDR3 consists of 14 residues. The CDR3: CASSAWDRMTEAFF. Written as DNA, the CDR3 is TGTGCCAGCAGCGCCTGGGACAGGATGACTGAAGCTTTCTTT.

The J gene is TRBJ1-1, the V gene TRBV7-9; TRBD1 matches 7 bases. The junction had 3 bases not matched to a gene; V was cut back by 5 bases and J by 3 bases. CDR1 and CDR2 from the germline V gene are SEHNR and FQNEAQ (reference sequence). This CDR3 has 13 amino acids. In DNA, the CDR3 is TGTGCCAGCAGCCCAGGGGGGCACACTGAAGCTTTCTTT. It translates to CASSPGGHTEAFF.

CDR3 in amino acids: CSADRDRAEEAFF. The CDR3 bases are TGCAGTGCTGACCGGGACAGGGCGGAAGAAGCTTTCTTT. This chain uses TRBV20-1 with TRBJ1-1, with 9 positions matching TRBD1. The trim removed 5 bases at V and 8 bases at J, leaving 9 bases unmatched. CDR1 and CDR2 from the germline V gene are DFQATT and SNEGSKA (reference sequence). This CDR3 has 13 residues.

This clonotype was counted only a few times. The chain links TRBV12-3 or TRBV12-4 to TRBJ1-2; perhaps TRBD1 as D (6 bases). The CDR3 has 13 residues. V was pared by 7 bases and J by 3 bases, with 12 bases between. The CDR3 loop reads CASKTDSHYGYTF. Here the CDR3 DNA reads TGTGCCAGCAAGACGGACAGTCACTATGGCTACACCTTC.

The V call is TRBV20-1, the J call TRBJ2-1; 10 nucleotides match TRBD2. This CDR3 has 16 amino acids. V trimming: 0 bases; J trimming: 3 bases; junction bases outside the gene matches: 5. Germline V lookup: CDR1 DFQATT, CDR2 SNEGSKA (reference sequence). The CDR3 region is CSARDRGTSVYNEQFF. The CDR3 DNA reads as TGCAGTGCTAGAGATCGTGGGACTAGCGTCTACAATGAGCAGTTCTTC.

J is TRBJ2-7 and V is TRBV3-1; perhaps TRBD1 as D (5 bases). Deletions cut 0 bases from V and 1 base from J, with 10 bases between. The CDR3 totals 15 residues. CDR1 and CDR2 from the germline V gene are LGHDT and YNNKEL (reference sequence). The CDR3 loop reads CASSQESTGSYEQYF. DNA of the CDR3: TGTGCCAGCAGCCAAGAATCCACAGGTTCCTACGAGCAGTACTTC.

This clonotype was found a few times. J is TRBJ2-2 and V is TRBV5-1; TRBD2 might be the D (5 bases). The ends were cut back, 6 bases at V and 5 bases at J, with 14 bases in the middle. This CDR3 spans 14 amino acids. CDR1 and CDR2 from the germline V gene are SGHRS and YFSETQ. In nucleotides, the CDR3 is TGCGCCAGCATGGGCAGGCCGGGGACCGGGGAGCTGTTTTTT. This gives the protein CASMGRPGTGELFF.

This clonotype was counted between two and nine times. The chain recombines TRBV7-9 with TRBJ2-7, with D possibly TRBD1 on 6 matching bases. There are 14 residues in the CDR3. CDR1 and CDR2 (germline): SEHNR, FQNEAQ (reference sequence). The ends were cut back, 5 bases at V and 4 bases at J, with 15 bases in the middle. The chain's CDR3 is CASSPQGSGYEQYF. Written as DNA, the CDR3 is TGTGCCAGCAGCCCACAGGGCTCGGGGTACGAGCAGTACTTC.

In its sample, this clonotype was seen a few times. The chain employs TRBV28 and TRBJ1-2; 8 bases fit TRBD1. CDR1 is MDHEN and CDR2 is SYDVKM in the germline V gene. Trimming at V came to 0 bases and at J to 8 bases, leaving 5 bases not matched to a gene. The CDR3 loop spans 14 amino acids. The CDR3 sequence is CASSLWSDREGYTF. The CDR3 DNA is TGTGCCAGCAGTTTATGGTCGGACAGGGAGGGCTACACCTTC.

This clonotype was detected many times. This sequence joins TRBV7-2 and TRBJ2-5; possibly TRBD2 for D (6 bases). Trimming removed 5 bases from V and 7 bases from J, with 23 bases in between. The CDR3 runs 16 residues. Germline V gives CDR1 SGHTA, CDR2 FQGNSA. The CDR3 loop is CASSPSPAGNFWTQYF. The CDR3 DNA reads as TGTGCCAGCAGCCCCTCCCCGGCGGGGAATTTCTGGACCCAGTACTTC.

This clonotype appeared a few times. The rearrangement links TRBV7-8 to TRBJ2-5; maybe TRBD2 (6 bases). The CDR3 is 16 residues long. In germline, CDR1 is SGHVS, CDR2 FQNEAQ. The germline V and J ends were trimmed by 1 base and 5 bases, with 17 bases remaining between them. CDR3 nucleotide sequence: TGTGCCAGCAGCTTAGTCGCTAGCGACGGTGCGGAGACCCAGTACTTC. Protein product: CASSLVASDGAETQYF.

The V call is TRBV12-3 or TRBV12-4, the J call TRBJ1-2; D is possibly TRBD1 (6 bases). Trimming stripped 3 bases from V and 11 bases from J, with 10 bases between. The CDR3 runs to 11 residues. This CDR3 reads CASSFLGGYTF. For the CDR3, the DNA is TGTGCCAGCAGTTTTCTAGGGGGATACACCTTC.

There are a few counts of this clonotype. This chain joins TRBV7-9 and TRBJ2-1; 11 bases line up with TRBD1. From germline, CDR1 is SEHNR and CDR2 FQNEAQ (reference sequence). The CDR3 loop spans 15 amino acids. Germline trimming cut 5 bases from V and 9 bases from J; bases unmatched to any gene: 9. The CDR3 region has the DNA TGTGCCAGCAGCCAGGACAGGGGGCTGGGGGGTGAGCAGTTCTTC. This encodes CASSQDRGLGGEQFF.

In its sample, this clonotype was seen a few times. The chain links TRBV28 to TRBJ1-6; 10 bases line up with TRBD1. The CDR3 runs 15 residues. Germline-derived CDR1 and CDR2 are MDHEN and SYDVKM. Trimming took 2 bases from V and 9 from J; bases not matched to a gene: 4. The DNA for the CDR3 is TGTGCCAGCAGTTTACCGACAGGGGGCAGTTCACCCCTCCACTTT. Its translation: CASSLPTGGSSPLHF.